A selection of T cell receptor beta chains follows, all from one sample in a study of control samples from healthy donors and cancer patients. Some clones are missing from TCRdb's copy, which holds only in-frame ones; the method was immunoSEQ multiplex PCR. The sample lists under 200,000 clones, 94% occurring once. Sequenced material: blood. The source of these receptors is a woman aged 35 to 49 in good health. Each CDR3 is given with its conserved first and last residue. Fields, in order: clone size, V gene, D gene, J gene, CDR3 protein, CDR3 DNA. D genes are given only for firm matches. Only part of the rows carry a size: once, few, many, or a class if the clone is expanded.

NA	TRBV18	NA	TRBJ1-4	CASSPLLAGGKEKLFF	TGTGCCAGCTCACCCCTCTTAGCGGGGGGGAAAGAAAAACTGTTTTTT
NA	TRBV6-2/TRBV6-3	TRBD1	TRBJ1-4	CASSKLWDRATNEKLFF	TGTGCCAGCAGTAAACTCTGGGACAGAGCAACTAATGAAAAACTGTTTTTT
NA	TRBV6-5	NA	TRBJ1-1	CASSYSRKNTEAFF	TGTGCCAGCAGTTACTCGAGGAAGAACACTGAAGCTTTCTTT
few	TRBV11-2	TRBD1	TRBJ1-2	CASSFGQAGYTF	TGTGCCAGCAGCTTCGGACAGGCGGGCTACACCTTC
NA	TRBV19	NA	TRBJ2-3	CASSSVGTPGTDTQYF	TGTGCCAGTAGTTCGGTCGGGACTCCTGGCACAGATACGCAGTATTTT
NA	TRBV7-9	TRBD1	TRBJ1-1	CASRRQGEAFF	TGTGCCAGCCGACGACAGGGGGAAGCTTTCTTT
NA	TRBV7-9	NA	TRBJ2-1	CASSLGRTLNNEQFF	TGTGCCAGCAGCTTAGGTCGTACTTTAAACAATGAGCAGTTCTTC
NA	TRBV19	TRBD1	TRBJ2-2	CASSRDRVGGELFF	TGTGCCAGTAGCCGGGACAGGGTCGGTGGGGAGCTGTTTTTT
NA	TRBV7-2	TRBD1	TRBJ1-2	CASRSSSGTAPYTF	TGTGCCAGCCGCTCGTCTTCCGGGACAGCGCCATACACCTTC
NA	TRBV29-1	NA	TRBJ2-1	CSALGSRAGDRNEQFF	TGCAGCGCTCTTGGAAGCCGGGCGGGAGACAGGAATGAGCAGTTCTTC
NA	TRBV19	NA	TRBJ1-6	CASSTTGFNSPLHF	TGTGCCAGTAGTACTACAGGGTTTAATTCACCCCTCCACTTT
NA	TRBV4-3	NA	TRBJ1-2	CASSQDLRTNYGYTF	TGCGCCAGCAGCCAAGACCTTCGCACGAACTATGGCTACACCTTC
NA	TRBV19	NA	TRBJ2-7	CASSFTGTLYEQYF	TGTGCCAGTAGTTTTACCGGGACACTCTACGAGCAGTACTTC
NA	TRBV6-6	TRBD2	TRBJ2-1	CASSFQRGGGNNEQFF	TGTGCCAGCAGTTTCCAGCGGGGGGGAGGGAACAATGAGCAGTTCTTC
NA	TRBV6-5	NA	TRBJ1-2	CASRARAGNNYGYTF	TGTGCCAGCAGGGCACGTGCAGGGAATAACTATGGCTACACCTTC
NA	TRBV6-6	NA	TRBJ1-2	CASSYGGGGYGYTF	TGTGCCAGCAGTTACGGGGGGGGAGGGTATGGCTACACCTTC
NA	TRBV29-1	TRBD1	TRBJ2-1	CSVAGTAAYNEQFF	TGCAGCGTTGCAGGGACAGCTGCCTACAATGAGCAGTTCTTC
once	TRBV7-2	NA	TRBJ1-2	CASSPQGNLYGYTF	TGTGCCAGCAGCCCACAGGGAAACCTTTATGGCTACACCTTC
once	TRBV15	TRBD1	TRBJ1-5	CATSEGFGTANQPQHF	TGTGCCACCTCAGAGGGGTTTGGGACAGCTAATCAGCCCCAGCATTTT
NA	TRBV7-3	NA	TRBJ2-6	CASSPGGANVLTF	TGTGCCAGCAGCCCCGGAGGGGCCAACGTCCTGACTTTC
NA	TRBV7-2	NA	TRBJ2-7	CASSRGRSYEQYF	TGTGCCAGCAGCCGAGGACGCTCCTACGAGCAGTACTTC
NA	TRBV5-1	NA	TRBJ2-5	CASSLHRRGEETQYF	TGCGCCAGCAGCCTCCACCGCAGGGGTGAAGAGACCCAGTACTTC
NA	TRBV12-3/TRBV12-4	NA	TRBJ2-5	CASSTLIGGTQYF	TGTGCCAGCAGTACACTTATTGGGGGGACCCAGTACTTC
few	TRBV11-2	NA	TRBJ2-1	CASSLDLKGSGIRGEQFF	TGTGCCAGCAGCTTAGATCTTAAGGGGAGCGGTATCCGGGGTGAGCAGTTCTTC
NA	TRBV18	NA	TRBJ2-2	CASSPRDWDTGELFF	TGTGCCAGCTCACCCCGGGACTGGGACACCGGGGAGCTGTTTTTT
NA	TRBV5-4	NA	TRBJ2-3	CASSLRLGISSDTQYF	TGTGCCAGCAGCTTGAGGTTAGGGATTAGTAGTGATACGCAGTATTTT
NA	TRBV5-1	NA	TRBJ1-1	CASSNPENTEAFF	TGCGCCAGCAGCAATCCGGAGAACACTGAAGCTTTCTTT
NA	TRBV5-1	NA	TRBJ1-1	CASSLAGTLNTEAFF	TGCGCCAGCAGCTTGGCCGGGACACTGAACACTGAAGCTTTCTTT
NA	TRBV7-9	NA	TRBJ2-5	CASSLSGFQETQYF	TGTGCCAGCAGCTTATCAGGGTTCCAAGAGACCCAGTACTTC
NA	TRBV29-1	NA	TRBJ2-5	CSVTGGPQAETQYF	TGCAGCGTTACCGGCGGCCCACAGGCTGAGACCCAGTACTTC
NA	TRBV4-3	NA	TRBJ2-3	CASSLMDRGTDTQYF	TGCGCCAGCAGCCTGATGGACCGGGGCACAGATACGCAGTATTTT
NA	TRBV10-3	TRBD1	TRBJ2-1	CAISPEIGQGSYNEQFF	TGTGCCATCAGCCCCGAGATAGGACAGGGGTCCTACAATGAGCAGTTCTTC
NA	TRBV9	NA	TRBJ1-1	CASSAGQLNTEAFF	TGTGCCAGCAGCGCGGGACAATTGAACACTGAAGCTTTCTTT
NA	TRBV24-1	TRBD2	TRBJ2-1	CATSDLGRGGRDEQFF	TGTGCCACCAGTGATTTGGGGCGGGGGGGCCGCGATGAGCAGTTCTTC
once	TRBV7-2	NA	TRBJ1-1	CASSLGGGAFF	TGTGCCAGCAGCTTAGGCGGAGGAGCTTTCTTT
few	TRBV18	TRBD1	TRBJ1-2	CASSPLPRTGYGYTF	TGTGCCAGCTCACCCCTCCCCCGGACAGGCTATGGCTACACCTTC
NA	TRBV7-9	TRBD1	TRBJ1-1	CASSFTGVNTEAFF	TGTGCCAGCAGCTTTACAGGGGTGAACACTGAAGCTTTCTTT
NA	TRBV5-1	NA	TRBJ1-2	CASSYRTDTNYGYTF	TGCGCCAGCAGCTATAGGACAGACACCAACTATGGCTACACCTTC
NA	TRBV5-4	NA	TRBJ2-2	CASSLSGTGELFF	TGTGCCAGCAGCCTTAGTGGGACCGGGGAGCTGTTTTTT
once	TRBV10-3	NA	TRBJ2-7	CAISQTEGGHEQYF	TGTGCCATCAGCCAGACAGAAGGTGGCCACGAGCAGTACTTC
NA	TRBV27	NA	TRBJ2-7	CASSKGHYNYEQYF	TGTGCCAGCAGTAAAGGACACTACAACTACGAGCAGTACTTC
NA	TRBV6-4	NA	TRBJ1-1	CASSDSQATGIAFF	TGTGCCAGCAGTGACTCACAGGCAACGGGGATAGCTTTCTTT
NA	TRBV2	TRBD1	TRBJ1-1	CASSEDRGSTEAFF	TGTGCCAGCAGTGAGGACAGGGGGAGCACTGAAGCTTTCTTT
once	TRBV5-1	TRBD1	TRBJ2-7	CASSLGGGQGALRLYEQYF	TGCGCCAGCAGCTTGGGCGGGGGACAGGGGGCACTGCGTCTCTACGAGCAGTACTTC
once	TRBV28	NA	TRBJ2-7	CASSRTVLEQYF	TGTGCCAGCAGCCGGACAGTCCTCGAGCAGTACTTC